This TCR beta chain was identified in a study of blood T cell repertoires in COVID-19. Study-wide context: The United States, Italy and Spain supplied acute and convalescent COVID-19 samples. From T cells, B-cell-depleted T cells, or PBMCs came the material, which was cDNA or gDNA.

Germline CDR1 and CDR2: WSHSY and SAAADI. The CDR3 has 17 amino acids. The V and J ends lost 0 bases and 6 bases, in that order; junction bases with no gene match: 12. In the original workflow: Scientists estimated how many nucleated cells there were by amplifying reference gene primers. Some clones are missing from TCRdb's copy, which holds only in-frame ones; the method was immunoSEQ multiplex PCR. That table furnishes V, J and clone size, whereas the DNA furnished D and trimming. Of about 110,000 clones listed, about 89% are singletons. The chain combines TRBV10-2 with TRBJ2-7; 9 positions agree with TRBD1. Sequenced material: peripheral blood. The source of this sequence is a man in his forties with acute or convalescent COVID-19. The CDR3 DNA follows: TGCGCCAGCAGTGAGTCGAGACCTGGGACAGGGCCGGTCGAGCAGTACTTC. This sequence encodes CASSESRPGTGPVEQYF.